This TCR beta chain emerged from a study of blood T cell repertoires in COVID-19. Study context: Sample material is recorded as cDNA or gDNA derived from T cells, B-cell-depleted T cells, or PBMCs.

The CDR3 consists of 16 residues. After removal of 3 bases from V and 6 bases from J, the junction contained 9 bases not matched to a gene. Germline-derived CDR1 and CDR2 are SGHNT and YYREEE (reference sequence). Assay: immunoSEQ multiplex PCR; the TCRdb copy retains only in-frame clones and omits some. The data show 350,000 to 400,000 clones, around 87% seen once. Recruits, aged about 18 to 100 years, lived in 20 to 30 US areas. Participants were placed into cohorts based on the clinical history they reported. Sequencing was performed on PBMCs or T cells enriched from blood (not recorded which). The source is a woman in her twenties or thirties with acute COVID-19. The genes are TRBV5-4 and TRBJ2-5, with 12 bases matching TRBD1. This chain's CDR3 is CASSYAGQGALKTQYF. The CDR3 nucleotides read TGTGCCAGCAGCTACGCGGGACAGGGGGCTTTGAAGACCCAGTACTTC.